This T cell receptor (beta chain) was sequenced for a study of spatial heterogeneity in lung cancer. Stated time point: sample taken at primary tumor resection. Patients with untreated early-stage non-small cell lung cancer, numbering some 72, were the donors. V was clipped by 5 bases and J by 0 bases, with 6 bases between them. Germline V CDR1 and CDR2: SEHNR, FQNEAQ (reference sequence). The CDR3 totals 13 residues. Study-level results: The study found that expanded intratumoral alpha and beta TCR counts tracked tumor mutation counts.

Each molecule of TCR cDNA was tagged with one unique molecular identifier. TCRdb fed the 5' RACE reads into MiXCR, producing one record per CDR3 protein. Of around 100,000 distinct CDR3 sequences listed, about 4.4% are singletons. This clonotype has ten or more counts. Its antigen is unknown. The chain recombines TRBV7-9 with TRBJ2-3, with D uncertain. Here the sequenced sample was lung tumor tissue, taken at surgery. The receptor's source is a male donor with early-stage non-small cell lung cancer. As DNA, the CDR3 is TGTGCCAGCAGCGATACTAGCACAGATACGCAGTATTTT. The encoded protein is CASSDTSTDTQYF.